This record covers a single T cell receptor (beta chain). Antigen: not known. Produced via immunoSEQ multiplex PCR; TCRdb's table is partial and in-frame only. The data contain around 2,000 clones, around 90% of them singletons. V gave up 0 bases and J gave up 3 bases, with 9 bases separating them. Germline V gene lookup returns CDR1 SGHDN and CDR2 FVKESK. This CDR3 is 15 amino acids long. Repeated repertoire sampling spanned the course of chemoradiotherapy. This entry belongs to a study of chemoradiotherapy in HPV16-positive cancers. Findings and limits, study-wide: Non-HPV-specific T cells did not expand in tumors during treatment, whereas candidate HPV-specific clones and E7-related motifs did. Only a couple of HPV16-positive patients supplied the functional HPV-specificity definition. Better recurrence-free survival went with HPV-responsive T-cell expansion in HPV16-positive patients.

The starting material was tumor tissue, obtained from a patient who underwent chemoradiotherapy. The chain recombines TRBV14 with TRBJ1-3, with D unresolved. This clonotype was sampled from a human donor with HPV-associated anogenital cancer. The CDR3 DNA follows: TGTGCCAGCAGCCAAGATGCCGGGGTTGGAAACACCATATATTTT. It encodes CASSQDAGVGNTIYF.